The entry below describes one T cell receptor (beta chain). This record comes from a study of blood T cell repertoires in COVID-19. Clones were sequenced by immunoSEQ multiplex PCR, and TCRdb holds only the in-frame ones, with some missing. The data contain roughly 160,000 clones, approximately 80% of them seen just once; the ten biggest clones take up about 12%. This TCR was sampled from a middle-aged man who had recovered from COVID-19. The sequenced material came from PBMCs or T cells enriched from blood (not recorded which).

The CDR3 sequence is CASSDERYAGNYGYTF. The DNA for the CDR3 is TGTGCCAGCAGTGACGAACGCTATGCAGGAAACTATGGCTACACCTTC. This rearrangement joins TRBV2 to TRBJ1-2; D remains unclear. Trimming took 3 bases from V and 2 from J, leaving 16 bases between them. Germline CDR1 is SNHLY and CDR2 is FYNNEI. This CDR3 comprises 16 residues.